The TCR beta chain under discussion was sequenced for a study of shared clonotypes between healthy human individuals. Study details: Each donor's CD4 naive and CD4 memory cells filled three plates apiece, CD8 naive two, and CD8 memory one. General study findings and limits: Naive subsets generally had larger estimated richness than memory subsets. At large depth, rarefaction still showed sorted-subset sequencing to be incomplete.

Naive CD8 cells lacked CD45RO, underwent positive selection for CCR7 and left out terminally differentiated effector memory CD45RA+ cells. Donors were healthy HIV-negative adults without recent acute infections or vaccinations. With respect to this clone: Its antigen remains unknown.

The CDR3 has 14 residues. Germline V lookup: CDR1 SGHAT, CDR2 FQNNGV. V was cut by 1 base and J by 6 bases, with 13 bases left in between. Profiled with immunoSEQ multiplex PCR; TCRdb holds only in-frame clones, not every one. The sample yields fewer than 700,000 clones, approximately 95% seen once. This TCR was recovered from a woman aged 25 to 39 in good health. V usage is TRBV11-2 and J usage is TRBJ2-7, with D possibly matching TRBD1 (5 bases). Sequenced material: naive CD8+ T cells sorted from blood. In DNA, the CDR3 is TGTGCCAGCAGCTTAGGAGGCAGGGTCGGCGAGCAGTACTTC. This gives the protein CASSLGGRVGEQYF.